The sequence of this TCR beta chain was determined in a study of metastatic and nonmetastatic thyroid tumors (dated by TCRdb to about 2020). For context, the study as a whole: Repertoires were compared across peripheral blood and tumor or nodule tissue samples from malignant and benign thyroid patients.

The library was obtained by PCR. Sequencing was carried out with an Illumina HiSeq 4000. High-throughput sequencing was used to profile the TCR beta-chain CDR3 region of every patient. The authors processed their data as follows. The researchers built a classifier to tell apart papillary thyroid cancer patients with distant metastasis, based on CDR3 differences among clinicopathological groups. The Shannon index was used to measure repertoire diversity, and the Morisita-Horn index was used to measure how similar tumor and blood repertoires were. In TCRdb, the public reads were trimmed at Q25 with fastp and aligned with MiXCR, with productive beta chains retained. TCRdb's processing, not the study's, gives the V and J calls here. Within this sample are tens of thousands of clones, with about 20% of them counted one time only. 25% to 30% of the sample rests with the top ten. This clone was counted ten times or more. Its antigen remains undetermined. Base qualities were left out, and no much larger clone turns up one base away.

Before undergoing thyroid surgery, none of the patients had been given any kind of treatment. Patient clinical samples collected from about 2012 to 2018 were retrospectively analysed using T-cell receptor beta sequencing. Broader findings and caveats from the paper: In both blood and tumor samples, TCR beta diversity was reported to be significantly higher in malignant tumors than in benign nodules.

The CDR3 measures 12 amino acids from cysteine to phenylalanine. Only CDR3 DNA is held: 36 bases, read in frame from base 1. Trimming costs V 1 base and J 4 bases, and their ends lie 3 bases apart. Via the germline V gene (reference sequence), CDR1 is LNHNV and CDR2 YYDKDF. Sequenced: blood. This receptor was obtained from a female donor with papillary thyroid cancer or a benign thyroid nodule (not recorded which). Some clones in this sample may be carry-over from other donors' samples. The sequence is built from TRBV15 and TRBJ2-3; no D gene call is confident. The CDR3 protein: CATSRGPDTQYF. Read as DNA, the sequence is TGTGCCACCAGCAGAGGACCAGATACGCAGTATTTT.